This T cell receptor (beta chain) was sequenced in a study of PD-L1 blockade in urothelial cancer. General observations from the study: Tumor-associated TCR clones expanded more in blood at 3 weeks in patients with durable benefit.

Germline V CDR1 and CDR2: SGDLS, YYNGEE. V lost 0 bases to trimming and J lost 0 bases, with 10 bases between them. The CDR3 has 16 residues. Produced via immunoSEQ multiplex PCR; TCRdb's table is partial and in-frame only. The repertoire has roughly 100,000 clones, over 65% of them found once; the top ten carry approximately 8%. A note on this clone: The antigen is not known.

Indicated time point: peripheral blood 6 weeks after treatment start. The input for sequencing was PBMCs, taken around atezolizumab (anti-PD-L1) treatment. The origin of this receptor is a man in his 70s with urothelial cancer. The V and J genes are TRBV9 and TRBJ1-3, with D unresolved. The CDR3 protein is CASSVVGGLSGNTIYF. The CDR3 nucleotides read TGTGCCAGCAGCGTAGTTGGCGGCCTCTCTGGAAACACCATATATTTT.